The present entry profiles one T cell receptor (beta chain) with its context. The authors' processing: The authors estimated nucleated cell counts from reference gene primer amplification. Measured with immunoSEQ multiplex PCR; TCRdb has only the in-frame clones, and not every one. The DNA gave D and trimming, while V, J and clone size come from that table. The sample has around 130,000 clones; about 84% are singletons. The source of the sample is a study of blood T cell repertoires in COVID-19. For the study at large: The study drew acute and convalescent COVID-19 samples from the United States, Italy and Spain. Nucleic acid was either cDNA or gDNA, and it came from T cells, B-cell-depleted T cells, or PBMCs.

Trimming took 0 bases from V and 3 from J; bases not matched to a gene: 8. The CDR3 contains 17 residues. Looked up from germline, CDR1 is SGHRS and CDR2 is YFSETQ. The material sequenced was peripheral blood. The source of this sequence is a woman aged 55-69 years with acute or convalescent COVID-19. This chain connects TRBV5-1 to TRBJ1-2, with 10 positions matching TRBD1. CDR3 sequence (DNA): TGCGCCAGCAGCTTGGAAGCGACAGGGGGCTTGGACTATGGCTACACCTTC. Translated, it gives CASSLEATGGLDYGYTF.